The T cell receptor (beta chain) described here comes from a study of beta chain features in type 1 diabetes. The study, taken as a whole, reports: Sampled from patients, naive, central memory and Treg TCRB repertoires appeared more similar than those sampled from healthy donors.

Comment on this clone: Its antigen is unidentified.

Germline loops: CDR1 PRHDT, CDR2 FYEKMQ (reference sequence). The CDR3 has 14 residues. The germline V and J ends were trimmed by 5 bases and 10 bases, with 20 bases remaining between them. The authors reverse transcribed all of the isolated RNA, so sequencing captured expressed TCRB transcripts. The repertoire was sequenced with immunoSEQ multiplex PCR; TCRdb's copy has only in-frame clones and lacks some. The sample lists almost 350,000 clones; around a fifth were seen once. The material sequenced was naive CD4+ T cells from blood. The chain carries TRBV13 and TRBJ1-1; D might be TRBD1 (6 bases). The receptor's source is a woman aged 18-29 years in good health. CDR3 loop: CASSRSRNRVAAFF. DNA for the CDR3: TGTGCCAGCAGCCGATCGAGAAACAGGGTGGCAGCTTTCTTT.